These 17 T cell receptor beta chains were all obtained from the same sample, sequenced in a study of vaccination effects on CD4 cells after COVID-19. These receptors are not linked to any known antigen. The repertoire was sequenced with immunoSEQ multiplex PCR; TCRdb's copy has only in-frame clones and lacks some. Found here are around 36,000 clones, roughly 76% of them singletons; the top ten hold about 23%. Antigen-specific CD4+ T cells were first expanded with viral peptide pools by the ViraFEST assay and only then sequenced. Scientists isolated CD4+ T cells after a roughly ten-day culture period ended. All vaccine recipients tested negative for nucleocapsid antibodies and had never contracted SARS-CoV-2 infection. The specimen comprised CD4+ T cells from PBMCs cultured with SARS-CoV-2 spike peptides, sampled before COVID-19 vaccination. Every receptor here comes from a human donor who received a COVID-19 vaccine.

In this sample, this clone turned up once. The chain's CDR3 is CASGKQPQHF. The CDR3 DNA follows: TGTGCCAGCGGGAAGCAGCCCCAGCATTTT. The rearrangement uses TRBV6-5 and TRBJ1-5; D is uncertain. The CDR3 length is 10 residues. V was trimmed by 8 bases and J by 7 bases, leaving 6 bases between them. The V gene's germline CDR1 is MNHEY and CDR2 SVGAGI.

The chain links TRBV5-1 to TRBJ2-1; the match to TRBD2 covers 10 bases. This CDR3 comprises 16 residues. The ends lost 4 bases at V and 6 bases at J; junction bases unmatched: 10. The V gene's germline CDR1 is SGHRS and CDR2 YFSETQ. CDR3 coding DNA: TGCGCCAGCAGCACGGTACTAGCGGGAAGGGTCAATGAGCAGTTCTTC. Its protein is CASSTVLAGRVNEQFF. The full variable domain, with the rest looked up from reference TRBV5-1 and TRBJ2-1, is KAGVTQTPRYLIKTRGQQVTLSCSPISGHRSVSWYQQTPGQGLQFLFEYFSETQRNKGNFPGRFSGRQFSNSRSEMNVSTLELGDSALYLCASSTVLAGRVNEQFFGPGTRLTVL.

The rearrangement links TRBV9 to TRBJ2-3; D unclear. V lost 0 bases to trimming and J lost 0 bases, with 20 bases between them. The CDR3 totals 19 residues. Germline CDR1 reads SGDLS; CDR2 reads YYNGEE. The CDR3 sequence: CASSVGRVRSRPSTDTQYF. CDR3 DNA sequence: TGTGCCAGCAGCGTAGGTAGAGTGAGGAGCCGTCCTAGCACAGATACGCAGTATTTT.

The chain joins TRBV9 to TRBJ2-1, with TRBD2 matching 12 bases. Per germline, CDR1 SGDLS and CDR2 YYNGEE. After removal of 0 bases from V and 9 bases from J, the junction contained 7 bases not matched to a gene. The CDR3 covers 16 residues. The chain's CDR3 is CASSVGLAGGSGEQFF. The CDR3 coding sequence is TGTGCCAGCAGCGTAGGCCTAGCGGGGGGGTCAGGTGAGCAGTTCTTC.

V gene TRBV7-9 combines with J gene TRBJ1-4; a weak D match, TRBD1 (5 bases). Germline CDR1 and CDR2: SEHNR and FQNEAQ (reference sequence). Trimming took 5 bases from V and 8 from J, leaving 6 bases between them. The CDR3 has 11 residues. The CDR3 is CASSGTEKLFF. In nucleotides, the CDR3 is TGTGCCAGCAGCGGGACCGAAAAACTGTTTTTT.

This clone was seen just once. This sequence joins TRBV28 and TRBJ2-1, with 8 bases aligning to TRBD2. V lost 4 bases to trimming and J lost 9 bases; unmatched junction nucleotides: 5. This CDR3 is 13 amino acids long. The germline gives CDR1 MDHEN, CDR2 SYDVKM. CDR3 region: CASSSGTRGEQFF. The CDR3 coding sequence is TGTGCCAGCAGTTCGGGGACTAGAGGTGAGCAGTTCTTC.

The J gene is TRBJ1-2, the V gene TRBV11-1, with D perhaps matching TRBD1 (5 bases). This CDR3 has 12 residues. V lost 6 bases and J 7 bases, leaving 12 bases between the germline ends. Germline V CDR1 and CDR2: SGHAT, FQDESV (reference sequence). CDR3 residues: CASRSGTIGYTF. The CDR3 DNA follows: TGTGCCAGCAGATCCGGGACCATTGGCTACACCTTC.

CDR3 loop: CASSLMSTRTSYGYTF. The DNA for the CDR3 is TGTGCCAGCAGCTTAATGTCGACCCGGACCTCCTATGGCTACACCTTC. The chain joins TRBV7-9 to TRBJ1-2; D is uncertain. The germline V gene has CDR1 SEHNR and CDR2 FQNEAQ (reference sequence). V gave up 2 bases and J gave up 4 bases, with 17 bases separating them. The CDR3 has 16 residues.

The rearrangement uses TRBV7-9 and TRBJ2-5; 11 bases line up with TRBD2. Germline-derived CDR1 and CDR2 are SEHNR and FQNEAQ (reference sequence). The CDR3 length is 14 residues. Trimming at V came to 5 bases and at J to 7 bases, leaving 6 bases not matched to a gene. CDR3: CASSPGLAAGTQYF. The CDR3 DNA reads TGTGCCAGCAGCCCGGGACTAGCGGCGGGGACCCAGTACTTC. The full variable domain, completed using reference TRBV7-9 and TRBJ2-5, is DTGVSQNPRHKITKRGQNVTFRCDPISEHNRLYWYRQTLGQGPEFLTYFQNEAQLEKSRLLSDRFSAERPKGSFSTLEIQRTEQGDSAMYLCASSPGLAAGTQYFGPGTRLLVL.

This clone has just a few counts. V usage is TRBV6-5 and J usage is TRBJ2-5; D is uncertain. CDR1 is MNHEY, CDR2 SVGAGI, per germline. V shed 8 bases and J shed 2 bases, with 12 bases lying between them. This CDR3 spans 13 amino acids. CDR3: CASVRWGQETQYF. The DNA for the CDR3 is TGTGCCAGCGTGCGGTGGGGACAAGAGACCCAGTACTTC.

The chain joins TRBV30 to TRBJ2-1; 9 bases match TRBD2. Losses at the gene ends were 0 bases for V and 10 bases for J; bases not matched to a gene: 16. The germline CDR1 and CDR2 sequences are GTSNPN and SVGIG (reference sequence). This CDR3 is 17 amino acids long. CDR3 sequence: CAWSVRRSGGPTGEQFF. The CDR3 nucleotides read TGTGCCTGGAGTGTACGGCGAAGCGGGGGGCCCACCGGGGAGCAGTTCTTC.

For the CDR3, the DNA is TGTGCCAGCAATGGGAGGGTAGGAAGCACAGATACGCAGTATTTT. Amino acids: CASNGRVGSTDTQYF. The chain has TRBV28 and TRBJ2-3; 7 positions agree with TRBD2. V dropped 7 bases and J dropped 0; count of bases not matched to a gene: 7. The CDR3 runs to 15 residues. CDR1 and CDR2 (germline): MDHEN, SYDVKM.

Note on this clone: In the same sample, other DNA sequences code for this CDR3. V gene TRBV27 combines with J gene TRBJ2-7, with D uncertain. Per germline, CDR1 MNHEY and CDR2 SMNVEV (reference sequence). CDR3 length: 13 amino acids. The ends were cut back, 2 bases at V and 0 bases at J, with 5 bases in the middle. The CDR3 DNA reads as TGTGCCAGCAGTTTAGACCGCTCCTACGAGCAGTACTTC. Its translation is CASSLDRSYEQYF.

The CDR3 loop reads CASSLREPPNTGELFF. The CDR3, as DNA: TGTGCCAGCAGTTTAAGAGAACCCCCGAACACCGGGGAGCTGTTTTTT. The chain employs TRBV28 and TRBJ2-2; D remains ambiguous. The V end was cut by 2 bases, the J end by 0 bases, with 10 bases between. Looked up from germline, CDR1 is MDHEN and CDR2 is SYDVKM. The CDR3 runs 16 residues.

This clone occurred a few times. A read error may produce the germline difference seen at one junction end. This chain links TRBV7-7 with TRBJ2-1, with D uncertain. Germline CDR1 reads SSHAT; CDR2 reads FNYEAQ (reference sequence). The CDR3 is made up of 16 amino acids. CDR3 residues: CASSPLASSSYNEQFF. CDR3 coding DNA: TGTGCTAGCAGCCCTTTAGCCTCCAGCTCCTACAATGAGCAGTTCTTC.

The chain couples TRBV19 to TRBJ1-3, with D possibly being TRBD1 (5 bases). Trimming pared 8 bases from V and 4 bases from J, leaving 24 bases between. Looked up from germline, CDR1 is LNHDA and CDR2 is SQIVND (reference sequence). The CDR3 has 17 amino acids. DNA for the CDR3: TGTGCCAGTGGCAACCCTTACAACCTCGGGGGAGGAAACACCATATATTTT. Its protein is CASGNPYNLGGGNTIYF.

The CDR3 protein is CASSVGVQRDREQYF. The CDR3 DNA reads as TGTGCCAGCAGCGTAGGGGTCCAGCGGGATCGCGAGCAGTACTTC. V usage is TRBV9 and J usage is TRBJ2-7, with TRBD2 matching over 7 bases. Germline V gene data show CDR1 as SGDLS and CDR2 as YYNGEE. Trimming took 0 bases from V and 6 from J; bases not matched to a gene: 9. The CDR3 contains 15 residues.